These 14 T cell receptor beta chains were all obtained from the same sample, sequenced in a study of cytomegalovirus exposure and HLA in healthy donors. PCR primers comprised 60 Vbeta and 13 Jbeta primers. Data came from immunoSEQ multiplex PCR; TCRdb stores just in-frame clones and leaves some out. The repertoire holds roughly 150,000 clones, with roughly three quarters as singletons. Sequencing used PBMCs. These receptor sequences come from a man in his forties in good health and CMV-seronegative.

The chain has TRBV5-1 and TRBJ2-5; 16 nucleotides agree with TRBD2. Trimming took 4 bases from V and 1 from J; bases not matched to a gene: 7. CDR3 length: 18 residues. CDR1 and CDR2 (germline): SGHRS, YFSETQ. The chain's CDR3 is CASSGGTSGGAFQETQYF. The CDR3 DNA reads TGCGCCAGCAGCGGCGGGACTAGCGGGGGGGCGTTCCAAGAGACCCAGTACTTC.

This chain connects TRBV7-2 to TRBJ2-1, with 16 bases lining up with TRBD2. J gave up 7 bases and V 2 bases, and 5 bases lay outside the gene matches. Germline assignment: CDR1 SGHTA and CDR2 FQGNSA. This CDR3 has 17 residues. The CDR3 DNA sequence: TGTGCCAGCAGCTTACCAGAGGGACTAGCGGGGGGGAATGAGCAGTTCTTC. Residues: CASSLPEGLAGGNEQFF.

The chain couples TRBV7-9 to TRBJ2-7; 8 positions agree with TRBD1. Germline CDR1 reads SEHNR; CDR2 reads FQNEAQ (reference sequence). The V and J ends lost 2 bases and 5 bases, in that order; junction bases with no gene match: 8. The CDR3 totals 15 residues. The CDR3 protein is CASSLITGGGDEQYF. The CDR3 DNA is TGTGCCAGCAGCTTAATAACAGGGGGAGGCGACGAGCAGTACTTC.

This chain uses TRBV21-1 with TRBJ2-5; TRBD1, the table's D call, was not compared with the DNA. The DNA end favors TRBJ2-7, so the J call may be wrong. TRBV21-1 is reported as a pseudogene. The CDR3 runs 14 residues. CDR3: CARTVVDSTYEQYF. The CDR3 DNA follows: TGTGCCAGGACTGTTGTTGACAGCACCTACGAGCAGTACTTC.

This chain connects TRBV28 to TRBJ2-1, with 7 bases that match TRBD2. Per the germline V gene, CDR1 is MDHEN and CDR2 is SYDVKM. The junction had 8 bases not matched to a gene; V was cut back by 5 bases and J by 1 base. The CDR3 covers 16 residues. The CDR3 sequence is CASSTIAGVSYNEQFF. CDR3 DNA: TGTGCCAGCAGTACCATAGCGGGTGTATCCTACAATGAGCAGTTCTTC. The complete variable domain, with remaining parts taken from reference TRBV28 and TRBJ2-1, reads DVKVTQSSRYLVKRTGEKVFLECVQDMDHENMFWYRQDPGLGLRLIYFSYDVKMKEKGDIPEGYSVSREKKERFSLILESASTNQTSMYLCASSTIAGVSYNEQFFGPGTRLTVL.

The chain employs TRBV2 and TRBJ2-1; 8 positions agree with TRBD2. Trimming took 6 bases from V and 8 from J; bases not matched to a gene: 9. CDR1 and CDR2 from the germline V gene are SNHLY and FYNNEI. CDR3 length: 14 residues. CDR3 sequence (DNA): TGTGCCAGCAGGGCCGGGACTAGTCCCCATGAGCAGTTCTTC. It is translated as CASRAGTSPHEQFF.

V and J are TRBV9 and TRBJ1-5, with no clear D. The CDR3 extends over 15 amino acids. V was pared by 0 bases and J by 3 bases, with 10 bases between. Germline assignment: CDR1 SGDLS and CDR2 YYNGEE. CDR3 amino acids: CASSVGPSLNQPQHF. For the CDR3, the DNA is TGTGCCAGCAGCGTAGGCCCGAGTCTCAATCAGCCCCAGCATTTT.

This clone occurred a few times. The chain recombines TRBV25-1 with TRBJ1-5; the D is unclear. Germline V gene data show CDR1 as MGHDK and CDR2 as SYGVNS. The length of the CDR3 is 14 residues. V was pared by 0 bases and J by 5 bases, with 8 bases between. The CDR3 bases are TGTGCCAGCAGTGAATACGCAGTGGATCAGCCCCAGCATTTT. The encoded protein is CASSEYAVDQPQHF.

This clone was observed a handful of times. This chain uses TRBV4-3 with TRBJ2-1; TRBD2 might be the D (7 bases). Germline V lookup: CDR1 LGHNA, CDR2 YSLEER. This CDR3 contains 15 residues. Trimming left V 4 bases short and J 7 bases short, with 17 bases between. The CDR3 DNA is TGCGCCAGCAGCCGAAGAGACGGGGGGCCTAATGAGCAGTTCTTC. It yields the protein CASSRRDGGPNEQFF.

The V and J genes are TRBV6-1 and TRBJ1-1; no firm D call. Germline CDR1 is MNHNS and CDR2 is SASEGT. The CDR3 extends over 12 amino acids. Trimming pared 8 bases from V and 1 base from J, leaving 8 bases between. CDR3 region: CASGRENTEAFF. Here the CDR3 DNA reads TGTGCCAGCGGTCGGGAGAACACTGAAGCTTTCTTT.

The CDR3 sequence: CASSQPDREAFF. CDR3 in DNA: TGTGCCAGCAGCCAACCGGACAGGGAAGCTTTCTTT. The chain carries TRBV4-2 and TRBJ1-1; 7 bases map to TRBD1. The germline gives CDR1 LGHNA, CDR2 YNFKEQ. The ends lost 2 bases at V and 8 bases at J; junction bases unmatched: 2. The CDR3 is 12 residues long.

This clone has a handful of counts. The chain employs TRBV4-3 and TRBJ2-3; the D gene is possibly TRBD1 (7 bases). The CDR3 totals 13 residues. Trimming shortened V by 0 bases and J by 8 bases, and 9 bases separated the two germline ends. The germline V gene encodes CDR1 LGHNA and CDR2 YSLEER. CDR3 region: CASSQDQGGTQYF. Written as DNA, the CDR3 is TGCGCCAGCAGCCAAGATCAGGGGGGTACGCAGTATTTT.

The count of this clone is one. V usage is TRBV30 and J usage is TRBJ2-2, with 7 bases fitting TRBD1. J lost 2 bases, V lost 0 bases, and 6 bases had no gene match. CDR1 is GTSNPN and CDR2 is SVGIG in the germline V gene (reference sequence). The CDR3 loop spans 16 amino acids. DNA for the CDR3: TGTGCCTGGAGTGTACCGTGGGACAGTAACACCGGGGAGCTGTTTTTT. This codes for CAWSVPWDSNTGELFF.

This clone was detected only once. The J gene is TRBJ2-3, the V gene TRBV5-4; TRBD2 matches 13 bases. This CDR3 spans 16 amino acids. Germline assignment: CDR1 SGHNT and CDR2 YYREEE (reference sequence). V lost 4 bases to trimming and J lost 1 base; unmatched junction nucleotides: 3. CDR3 sequence: CASSKGLAGGTDTQYF. For the CDR3, the DNA is TGTGCCAGCAGCAAAGGACTAGCGGGGGGCACAGATACGCAGTATTTT. Supplemented by reference TRBV5-4 and TRBJ2-3, the full variable domain reads ETGVTQSPTHLIKTRGQQVTLRCSSQSGHNTVSWYQQALGQGPQFIFQYYREEENGRGNFPPRFSGLQFPNYSSELNVNALELDDSALYLCASSKGLAGGTDTQYFGPGTRLTVL.